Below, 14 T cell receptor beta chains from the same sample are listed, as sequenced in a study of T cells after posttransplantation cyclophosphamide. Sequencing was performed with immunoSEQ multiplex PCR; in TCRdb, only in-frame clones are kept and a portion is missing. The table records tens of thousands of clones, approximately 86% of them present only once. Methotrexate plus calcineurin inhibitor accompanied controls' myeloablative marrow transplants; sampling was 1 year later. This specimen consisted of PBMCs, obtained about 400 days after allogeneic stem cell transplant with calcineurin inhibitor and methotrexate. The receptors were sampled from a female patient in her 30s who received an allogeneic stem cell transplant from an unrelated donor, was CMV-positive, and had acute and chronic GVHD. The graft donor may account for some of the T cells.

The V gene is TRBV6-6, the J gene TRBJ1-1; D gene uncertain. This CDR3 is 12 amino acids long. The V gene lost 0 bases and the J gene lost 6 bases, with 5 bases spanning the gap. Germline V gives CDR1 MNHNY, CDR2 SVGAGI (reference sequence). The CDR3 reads CASSYSPPEAFF. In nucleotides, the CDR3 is TGTGCCAGCAGTTACTCCCCTCCTGAAGCTTTCTTT.

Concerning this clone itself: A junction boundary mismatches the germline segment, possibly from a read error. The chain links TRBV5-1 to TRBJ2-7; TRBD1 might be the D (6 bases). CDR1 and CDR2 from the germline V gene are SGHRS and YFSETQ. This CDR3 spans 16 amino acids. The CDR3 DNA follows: TGCGCCAGCAGCTTGCTAATGGCAGGGGTCTCCTCCGAGCAGTACTTC. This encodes CASSLLMAGVSSEQYF.

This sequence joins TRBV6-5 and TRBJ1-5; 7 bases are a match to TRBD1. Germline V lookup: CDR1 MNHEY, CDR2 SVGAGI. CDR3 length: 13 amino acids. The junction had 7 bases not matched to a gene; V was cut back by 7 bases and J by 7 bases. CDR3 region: CASKRDRSQPQHF. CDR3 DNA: TGTGCCAGCAAAAGGGACAGAAGCCAGCCCCAGCATTTT.

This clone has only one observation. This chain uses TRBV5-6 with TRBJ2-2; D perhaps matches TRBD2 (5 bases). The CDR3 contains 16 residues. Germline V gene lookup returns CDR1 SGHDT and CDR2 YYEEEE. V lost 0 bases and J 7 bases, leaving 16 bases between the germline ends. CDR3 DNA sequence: TGTGCCAGCAGCTTGGGCGGGTGGGGAATGAACGGGGAGCTGTTTTTT. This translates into CASSLGGWGMNGELFF.

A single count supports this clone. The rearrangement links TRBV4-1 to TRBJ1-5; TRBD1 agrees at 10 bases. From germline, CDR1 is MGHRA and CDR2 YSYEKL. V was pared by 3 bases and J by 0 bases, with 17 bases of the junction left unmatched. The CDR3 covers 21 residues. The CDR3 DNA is TGCGCCAGCAGCCATCAGGGACAGGGGAATACCCAACGTCTTAGCAATCAGCCCCAGCATTTT. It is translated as CASSHQGQGNTQRLSNQPQHF.

CDR3 coding DNA: TGCGCCAGCAGCCAAAGACAGGGGAATAACTATGGCTACACCTTC. Translating gives CASSQRQGNNYGYTF. This sequence joins TRBV4-1 and TRBJ1-2; 8 bases align to TRBD1. The CDR3 runs to 15 residues. CDR1 MGHRA and CDR2 YSYEKL come from the germline V gene. V lost 2 bases, J lost 1 base, and 3 bases stayed unmatched.

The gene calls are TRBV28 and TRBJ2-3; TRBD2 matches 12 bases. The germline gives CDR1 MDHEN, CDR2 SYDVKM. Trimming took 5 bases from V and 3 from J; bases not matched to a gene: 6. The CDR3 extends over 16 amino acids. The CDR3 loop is CASSTYLAGGTDTQYF. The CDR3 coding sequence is TGTGCCAGCAGTACCTACCTAGCGGGGGGGACAGATACGCAGTATTTT.

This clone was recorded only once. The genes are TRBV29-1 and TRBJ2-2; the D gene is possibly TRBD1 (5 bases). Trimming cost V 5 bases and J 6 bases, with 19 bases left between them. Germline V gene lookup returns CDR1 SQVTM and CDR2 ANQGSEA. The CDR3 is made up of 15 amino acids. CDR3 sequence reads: CSVSETYRLAGELFF. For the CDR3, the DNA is TGCAGCGTTTCGGAAACTTACAGGCTCGCCGGGGAGCTGTTTTTT.

The CDR3 DNA sequence: TGTGCCTGGGGAATAGCGGGGCCCTACGAGCAGTACTTC. Encoded protein: CAWGIAGPYEQYF. This sequence joins TRBV30 and TRBJ2-7, with 8 nucleotides matching TRBD2. This CDR3 is built from 13 residues. CDR1 is GTSNPN and CDR2 is SVGIG in the germline V gene (reference sequence). The V and J ends lost 5 bases and 2 bases, in that order; junction bases with no gene match: 5.

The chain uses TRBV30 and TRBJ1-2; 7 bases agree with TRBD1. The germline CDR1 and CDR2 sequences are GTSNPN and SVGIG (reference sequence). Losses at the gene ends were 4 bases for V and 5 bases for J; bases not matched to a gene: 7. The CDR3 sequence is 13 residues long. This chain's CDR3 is CAWTRDRAYGYTF. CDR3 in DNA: TGTGCCTGGACGCGGGACAGAGCATATGGCTACACCTTC.

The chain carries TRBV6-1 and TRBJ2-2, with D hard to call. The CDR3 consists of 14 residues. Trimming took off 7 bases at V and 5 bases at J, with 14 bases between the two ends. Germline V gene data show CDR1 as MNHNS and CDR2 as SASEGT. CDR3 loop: CASIAGWVTGELFF. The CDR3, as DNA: TGTGCCAGCATCGCCGGGTGGGTTACCGGGGAGCTGTTTTTT.

The CDR3 here is CASSLALARSTDTQYF. The DNA for the CDR3 is TGTGCCAGCAGCTTGGCCCTAGCGAGGAGCACAGATACGCAGTATTTT. V gene TRBV5-4 combines with J gene TRBJ2-3; TRBD2 is a possible D gene (6 bases). Germline V CDR1 and CDR2: SGHNT, YYREEE (reference sequence). The CDR3 consists of 16 residues. The germline V and J ends were trimmed by 0 bases and 0 bases, with 11 bases remaining between them.

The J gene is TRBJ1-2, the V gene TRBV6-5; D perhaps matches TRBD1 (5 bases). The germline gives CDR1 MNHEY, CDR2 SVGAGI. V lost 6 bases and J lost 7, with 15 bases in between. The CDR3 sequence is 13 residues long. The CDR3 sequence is CASRSQEPFGYTF. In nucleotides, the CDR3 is TGTGCCAGCAGATCACAGGAACCGTTTGGCTACACCTTC.

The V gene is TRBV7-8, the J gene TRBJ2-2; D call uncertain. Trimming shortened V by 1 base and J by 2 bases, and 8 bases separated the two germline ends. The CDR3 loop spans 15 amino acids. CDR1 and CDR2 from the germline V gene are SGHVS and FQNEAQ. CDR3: CASSLELINTGELFF. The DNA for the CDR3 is TGTGCCAGCAGCTTAGAACTAATTAACACCGGGGAGCTGTTTTTT.